This TCR beta chain emerged from a study of shared clonotypes between healthy human individuals. Study context: A few men and a couple of women, aged 18 to 49, were donors. Findings and limits, study-wide: Depth of sequencing was expected to influence donor clonotype sharing.

Unsorted PBMC DNA sequencing spanned ten immunoSEQ deep assay plates. The data were produced by immunoSEQ multiplex PCR, yet TCRdb's version contains in-frame clones alone and is incomplete. The repertoire has around 95,000 clones, less than 60% of them found once; the top ten carry more than 12%. From germline, CDR1 is MDHEN and CDR2 SYDVKM. Trimming took 8 bases from V and 2 from J; bases not matched to a gene: 0. The CDR3 sequence is 11 residues long. Only Caucasian adults living in Nashville, Tennessee made up the donor group. With respect to this clone: Its target is unknown.

The clonotype comes from a woman aged 40 to 49 in good health. Some clones in this sample may be carry-over from other donors' samples. V gene TRBV28 combines with J gene TRBJ2-7, with 7 bases identical to TRBD1. Source material: PBMCs. The CDR3 reads CASGTAYEQYF. CDR3 nucleotides: TGTGCCAGCGGGACAGCCTACGAGCAGTACTTC.